The clone carrying this T cell receptor beta chain was detected a few times. Trimming took 5 bases from V and 2 from J; bases not matched to a gene: 3. The CDR3 is 13 amino acids. Germline assignment: CDR1 SGHNT and CDR2 YENEEA. PCR used 60 Vbeta primers and 13 Jbeta primers. Some clones are missing from TCRdb's copy, which holds only in-frame ones; the method was immunoSEQ multiplex PCR. This table has 65,000 to 85,000 clones, 68% appearing once. The sample belongs to a study of cytomegalovirus exposure and HLA in healthy donors. Sequenced input: PBMCs. The sequence was obtained from a woman in her 30s in good health and CMV-seronegative. The J gene is TRBJ2-7, the V gene TRBV11-3; TRBD2 agrees at 7 bases. The CDR3, as DNA: TGTGCCAGCAGCCCGGGGGGAACCTACGAGCAGTACTTC. Translating gives CASSPGGTYEQYF.